Below are 12 T cell receptor beta chains sequenced from a single sample in a study of identical twins (dated by TCRdb to about 2016). The library was prepared using 5' RACE. The reads were generated on an Illumina HiSeq 2000. The raw public data were reprocessed by TCRdb itself: fastp quality trimming at Q25, MiXCR clonotype calling, in-frame beta chains only. Identical CDR3 proteins give one entry, which carries the most common genes and DNA. The sample table contains 450,000 to 650,000 distinct CDR3 sequences; only one count was recorded for approximately 10% of them. Approximately 3% of the sample rests with the top ten. Another study also made use of these data, one on yellow fever vaccine responses in identical twins.

The material sequenced was PBMCs. Receptor source: a young woman in good health.

In regard to this clonotype: This could be a read error, since a much larger clone is one nucleotide away. This CDR3 is missing its conserved last phenylalanine or tryptophan, likely due to a read error. V usage is TRBV5-1 and J usage is TRBJ2-3, with no clear D. This CDR3 has 14 amino acids. Germline CDR1 SGHRS, CDR2 YFSETQ. V gave up 0 bases and J gave up 3 bases, with 8 bases separating them. CDR3 sequence: CASSLGAETDTQYL. Written as DNA, the CDR3 is TGCGCCAGCAGCTTGGGGGCAGAGACAGATACGCAGTATCTT.

The genes are TRBV7-9 and TRBJ2-7; TRBD1 matches 7 bases. The ends lost 5 bases at V and 5 bases at J; junction bases unmatched: 9. The CDR3 spans 14 residues. The germline gives CDR1 SEHNR, CDR2 FQNEAQ (reference sequence). The DNA of the CDR3 is TGTGCCAGCAGCCCAACGACAGGGACCCACGAGCAGTACTTC. It codes for CASSPTTGTHEQYF.

The V gene is TRBV5-1, the J gene TRBJ2-3, with D perhaps TRBD2 (6 bases). This CDR3 is built from 15 residues. The germline V gene encodes CDR1 SGHRS and CDR2 YFSETQ. The germline V and J ends were trimmed by 0 bases and 4 bases, with 12 bases remaining between them. This chain's CDR3 is CASSLAGGDADTQYF. CDR3 nucleotide sequence: TGCGCCAGCAGCTTGGCCGGCGGGGATGCAGATACGCAGTATTTT.

The sample holds a few counts of this clonotype. The chain uses TRBV3-1 and TRBJ2-3; unclear D gene. There are 14 residues in the CDR3. Trimming pared 2 bases from V and 2 bases from J, leaving 8 bases between. CDR1 and CDR2 (germline): LGHDT, YNNKEL (reference sequence). The CDR3 is CASSQLDPTDTQYF. The CDR3 DNA reads TGTGCCAGCAGCCAATTGGATCCCACAGATACGCAGTATTTT.

The chain has TRBV5-1 and TRBJ2-5; 8 bases fit TRBD2. The CDR3 totals 15 residues. Germline loops: CDR1 SGHRS, CDR2 YFSETQ. V lost 2 bases to trimming and J lost 2 bases; unmatched junction nucleotides: 5. CDR3 in DNA: TGCGCCAGCAGCTTTAGGGGACTAGAGCAAGAGACCCAGTACTTC. This gives the protein CASSFRGLEQETQYF.

This clonotype has at least ten counts. This chain uses TRBV6-6 with TRBJ2-1; TRBD2 might be the D (6 bases). The CDR3 is 13 amino acids. V was cut by 7 bases and J by 13 bases, with 20 bases left in between. The germline gives CDR1 MNHNY, CDR2 SVGAGI (reference sequence). In DNA, the CDR3 is TGTGCCAGCACCAACTCCGGGACTCCAATTCAGTTCTTC. It is translated as CASTNSGTPIQFF.

This clonotype was picked up many times. J is TRBJ2-2 and V is TRBV7-2; tentatively, D is TRBD2 (5 bases). The CDR3 is 15 residues long. V lost 4 bases to trimming and J lost 3 bases, with 12 bases between them. Per germline, CDR1 SGHTA and CDR2 FQGNSA. CDR3 residues: CASSSRTSHTGELFF. The CDR3 nucleotides read TGTGCCAGCAGCTCTAGGACTTCCCACACCGGGGAGCTGTTTTTT.

This clonotype was counted between two and nine times. This chain connects TRBV7-9 to TRBJ1-2; possibly TRBD1 for D (5 bases). V lost 5 bases and J 4 bases, leaving 14 bases between the germline ends. The germline V gene encodes CDR1 SEHNR and CDR2 FQNEAQ (reference sequence). This CDR3 contains 14 residues. The CDR3 bases are TGTGCCAGCAGCCGAATCTCTGACAGCTATGGCTACACCTTC. This encodes CASSRISDSYGYTF. Full variable domain (remainder filled in from reference TRBV7-9 and TRBJ1-2): DTGVSQNPRHKITKRGQNVTFRCDPISEHNRLYWYRQTLGQGPEFLTYFQNEAQLEKSRLLSDRFSAERPKGSFSTLEIQRTEQGDSAMYLCASSRISDSYGYTFGSGTRLTVV.

This clonotype was detected a few times. The chain has TRBV28 and TRBJ2-7; 11 bases align to TRBD1. The CDR3 is 15 residues long. Germline-derived CDR1 and CDR2 are MDHEN and SYDVKM. J gave up 5 bases and V 3 bases, and 6 bases lay outside the gene matches. In DNA form, the CDR3 reads TGTGCCAGCAGTTTTTCGGACAGGGGGCACCACGAGCAGTACTTC. Translation: CASSFSDRGHHEQYF.

This sequence joins TRBV5-1 and TRBJ2-7, with D perhaps TRBD1 (5 bases). This CDR3 contains 13 residues. Germline-derived CDR1 and CDR2 are SGHRS and YFSETQ. V was shortened by 0 bases and J by 5 bases, with 9 bases between the two germline ends. The CDR3 sequence: CASSLVGDNEQYF. In nucleotides, the CDR3 is TGCGCCAGCAGCTTGGTAGGGGATAACGAGCAGTACTTC. The entire variable domain, with the rest obtained from reference TRBV5-1 and TRBJ2-7, is as follows: KAGVTQTPRYLIKTRGQQVTLSCSPISGHRSVSWYQQTPGQGLQFLFEYFSETQRNKGNFPGRFSGRQFSNSRSEMNVSTLELGDSALYLCASSLVGDNEQYFGPGTRLTVT.

There are many counts of this clonotype. The chain has TRBV20-1 and TRBJ1-5; 10 nucleotides match TRBD1. The CDR3 is made up of 15 amino acids. V shed 3 bases, J shed 8 bases, and the junction held 10 bases outside the gene matches. Germline CDR1 is DFQATT and CDR2 is SNEGSKA (reference sequence). The CDR3 is CSASYIWDRGEPQHF. CDR3 DNA sequence: TGCAGTGCTAGCTATATATGGGACAGGGGAGAGCCCCAGCATTTT.

The CDR3 is CASSPIRVSYNEQFF. CDR3 DNA sequence: TGTGCCAGCAGCCCTATCAGAGTCTCCTACAATGAGCAGTTCTTC. The gene calls are TRBV11-2 and TRBJ2-1; no firm D call. V dropped 5 bases and J dropped 0 bases, with 11 bases sitting between them. Germline assignment: CDR1 SGHAT and CDR2 FQNNGV. The CDR3 loop spans 15 amino acids.